The clone carrying this T cell receptor (beta chain) came up many times. Its specificity is unknown. TCRdb keeps only in-frame clones here, not all; method: immunoSEQ multiplex PCR. Listed for the sample are roughly 7,400 clones, none seen a single time. This specimen belongs to a study of T cells after posttransplantation cyclophosphamide. Study conclusions and caveats: TRB overlap between skin or GI tissue T cells and blood was limited.

Cyclophosphamide on days +3 and +4 followed busulfan-fludarabine conditioning and a marrow graft. The CDR3 sequence is 14 residues long. Germline CDR1 KGHDR, CDR2 SFDVKD. V shed 12 bases and J 5 bases; nucleotides not matched to a gene: 8. This sequence was found in a female patient aged 50 to 60 who received an allogeneic stem cell transplant from a related donor, was CMV-positive, and had no GVHD. The T cells may come from the graft donor. This specimen consisted of PBMCs, obtained after allogeneic stem cell transplant with posttransplant cyclophosphamide. The gene calls are TRBV24-1 and TRBJ2-7; 14 positions agree with TRBD2. Here the CDR3 reads CAPKGTSGSHEQYF. CDR3 coding DNA: TGTGCCCCAAAGGGGACTAGCGGGAGTCACGAGCAGTACTTC.